This is a list of T cell receptor beta chains from one sample in a study of T cell repertoires in cytomegalovirus infection. TCRdb called the reads again in MiXCR, with one record for every CDR3 protein. The repertoire holds about 280,000 distinct CDR3 sequences, around 20% seen once, with about 21% in the top ten. These TCRs are of unknown antigen specificity. Sample: cultured PBMCs, taken from culture after CMV antigen stimulation. These receptors came from a human donor in good health (CMV status not recorded). Some clones in this sample may be carry-over from other donors' samples. Both conserved end residues are part of each CDR3. D genes are given only for firm matches. Size tells how often a clone was seen (once, few, many) or the class of an expanded clone, and some rows leave it out.

j_gene,abundance,d_gene,v_gene,CDR3nt,CDR3aa
TRBJ1-6,many,NA,TRBV2,TGTGCCAGCAAAACGGTTAAGGATTCACCCCTCCACTTT,CASKTVKDSPLHF
TRBJ2-1,NA,NA,TRBV6-2/TRBV6-3,TGTGCCACCCGCCCGGAGACGGGTGGCTACAATGAGCAGTTCTTC,CATRPETGGYNEQFF
TRBJ1-1,NA,NA,TRBV5-6,TGTGCCAGCAGCTTGGCTAGGGGCCTACAAGGTGGGAAGTGGACTGAAGCTTTCTTT,CASSLARGLQGGKWTEAFF
TRBJ1-5,many,NA,TRBV7-8,TGTGCCAGCAGCCCTGATGGTCACCTCGGGGGCAATCAGCCCCAGCATTTT,CASSPDGHLGGNQPQHF
TRBJ2-7,NA,NA,TRBV28,TGTGCCAGCAGTTTATCCCCGACACCCTCCTACGAGCAGTACTTC,CASSLSPTPSYEQYF
TRBJ1-4,NA,NA,TRBV4-3,TGCGCCAGCAGCCAAGAGGTCGCAACTAATGAAAAACTGTTTTTT,CASSQEVATNEKLFF
TRBJ1-5,NA,NA,TRBV5-5,TGTGCCAGCAGCTTAACCGGGACGACGGTTCAGCCCCAGCATTTT,CASSLTGTTVQPQHF
TRBJ2-1,NA,NA,TRBV11-2,TGTGCCAGCAGCTTAGATTCCCCCGGGGCGCATCTCGATGAGCAGTTCTTC,CASSLDSPGAHLDEQFF
TRBJ2-1,NA,NA,TRBV10-3,TGTGCCATCAGTGAGCTGCGGGATGAGCAGTTCTTC,CAISELRDEQFF
TRBJ1-5,NA,NA,TRBV4-2,TGTGCCAGCAGCCAAGATGGGGGTGACATGGTCCATCAGCCCCAGCATTTT,CASSQDGGDMVHQPQHF
TRBJ1-1,NA,NA,TRBV20-1,TGCAGTGCTAGAGTGCTAGGGAACACTGAAGCTTTCTTT,CSARVLGNTEAFF
TRBJ2-7,few,TRBD1,TRBV7-2,TGTGCCAGCAGCCTGGGACAGGGAATCACCTACGAGCAGTACTTC,CASSLGQGITYEQYF
TRBJ2-3,NA,NA,TRBV6-6,TGTGCCAGCAGTTACTTTGCGGGATCGACAGATACGCAGTATTTT,CASSYFAGSTDTQYF
TRBJ2-3,few,NA,TRBV6-1,TGTGCCAGCAGTGAAGTTCAAGTAAGGGCAGATACGCAGTATTTT,CASSEVQVRADTQYF
TRBJ2-7,NA,TRBD1,TRBV7-2,TGTGCCAGCAGACCGGGACAGACTAACTACGAGCAGTACTTC,CASRPGQTNYEQYF
TRBJ2-7,NA,NA,TRBV6-2/TRBV6-3,TGTGCCAGCCTCCCGGGACACGACTCCTACGAGCAGTACTTC,CASLPGHDSYEQYF
TRBJ1-2,many,TRBD1,TRBV7-2,TGTGCCAGCAGCCCGTGGACAGGGGGCTATGGCTACACCTTC,CASSPWTGGYGYTF
TRBJ2-2,many,NA,TRBV7-8,TGTGCCAGCAGCTCCACCAGAGTAGCTCCCGGCGGGGAGCTGTTTTTT,CASSSTRVAPGGELFF
TRBJ2-2,NA,NA,TRBV7-6,TGTGCCAGCAGCTTGACCCCGCCCGGGGAGCTGTTTTTT,CASSLTPPGELFF